One sample yielded the 29 T cell receptor beta chains listed below, sequenced in a study of blood T cell repertoires in COVID-19. Profiling relied on immunoSEQ multiplex PCR, and the TCRdb table lists in-frame clones only, not all of them. The sample holds 200,000 or so clones; around 85% are singletons and the top ten take around 2.3%. Sample: peripheral blood. The receptors derive from a man aged 65-85 years with active or convalescent COVID-19.

The rearrangement joins TRBV6-1 to TRBJ2-3, with TRBD1 as a possible D gene (6 bases). This CDR3 contains 14 residues. V lost 7 bases, J lost 6 bases, and 17 bases lay in between. From germline, CDR1 is MNHNS and CDR2 SASEGT. The CDR3, as DNA: TGTGCCAGCACACACAGGGTTAACGTTGATACGCAGTATTTT. Its translation: CASTHRVNVDTQYF.

This chain joins TRBV11-3 and TRBJ2-2; 8 bases are a match to TRBD1. From germline, CDR1 is SGHNT and CDR2 YENEEA. CDR3 size: 15 residues. After removal of 6 bases from V and 1 base from J, the junction contained 4 bases not matched to a gene. This chain's CDR3 is CASRRGQENTGELFF. For the CDR3, the DNA is TGTGCCAGCAGGAGGGGACAGGAGAACACCGGGGAGCTGTTTTTT.

The genes are TRBV5-5 and TRBJ2-5; 9 bases are shared with TRBD1. Germline V CDR1 and CDR2: SGHKS, YYEKEE (reference sequence). The CDR3 runs to 14 residues. J gave up 2 bases and V 2 bases, and 1 base lay outside the gene matches. Here the CDR3 reads CASSFGQGQETQYF. The CDR3 DNA sequence: TGTGCCAGCAGCTTCGGACAGGGGCAAGAGACCCAGTACTTC.

V is TRBV5-1 and J is TRBJ2-3, with 7 nucleotides matching TRBD1. CDR3 length: 15 amino acids. The germline gives CDR1 SGHRS, CDR2 YFSETQ. J was trimmed by 0 bases and V by 2 bases; bases with no gene match: 3. The CDR3: CASSFTGQSTDTQYF. CDR3 bases: TGCGCCAGCAGCTTTACGGGACAGAGCACAGATACGCAGTATTTT. The whole variable domain, filled in from reference TRBV5-1 and TRBJ2-3, reads KAGVTQTPRYLIKTRGQQVTLSCSPISGHRSVSWYQQTPGQGLQFLFEYFSETQRNKGNFPGRFSGRQFSNSRSEMNVSTLELGDSALYLCASSFTGQSTDTQYFGPGTRLTVL.

This clone was seen only a few times. V gene TRBV28 combines with J gene TRBJ1-2, with TRBD1 matching over 7 bases. V shed 11 bases, J shed 1 base, and the junction held 7 bases outside the gene matches. This CDR3 spans 13 amino acids. Germline V lookup: CDR1 MDHEN, CDR2 SYDVKM. CDR3 amino acids: CAVQGDFNYGYTF. CDR3 DNA sequence: TGTGCCGTCCAGGGGGACTTTAACTATGGCTACACCTTC.

This clone was detected only once. The chain uses TRBV6-5 and TRBJ2-3; the match to TRBD1 covers 7 bases. This CDR3 contains 15 residues. The germline V gene has CDR1 MNHEY and CDR2 SVGAGI. V lost 6 bases and J lost 3; bases outside the gene matches: 9. CDR3 loop: CASRDEGATTDTQYF. DNA for the CDR3: TGTGCCAGCAGGGATGAGGGGGCGACTACAGATACGCAGTATTTT.

The rearrangement uses TRBV18 and TRBJ2-2; D gene uncertain. Germline V gives CDR1 KGHSH, CDR2 LQKENI. Trimming removed 2 bases from V and 4 bases from J, with 14 bases in between. CDR3 length: 16 residues. In DNA form, the CDR3 reads TGTGCCAGCTCACCAAAACGCGTAGCCGTCACCGGGGAGCTGTTTTTT. Translated, it gives CASSPKRVAVTGELFF.

The chain is built from TRBV20-1 and TRBJ2-1; 10 nucleotides agree with TRBD2. Losses at the gene ends were 3 bases for V and 9 bases for J; bases not matched to a gene: 8. This CDR3 has 14 amino acids. In germline, CDR1 is DFQATT, CDR2 SNEGSKA (reference sequence). For the CDR3, the DNA is TGCAGTGCTAGTCTTCTAGCGGGAGTGGCTGAGCAGTTCTTC. This gives the protein CSASLLAGVAEQFF.

The chain carries TRBV9 and TRBJ1-4; D might be TRBD1 (5 bases). Per germline, CDR1 SGDLS and CDR2 YYNGEE. The V end was cut by 3 bases, the J end by 9 bases, with 15 bases between. The CDR3 is 14 residues long. The CDR3 spells CASSGPEQGKKLFF. CDR3 DNA sequence: TGTGCCAGCAGCGGGCCCGAGCAGGGAAAAAAACTGTTTTTT.

The rearrangement joins TRBV20-1 to TRBJ1-1, with TRBD1 as a possible D gene (5 bases). V lost 3 bases, J lost 11 bases, and 13 bases lay in between. There are 11 residues in the CDR3. Looked up from germline, CDR1 is DFQATT and CDR2 is SNEGSKA (reference sequence). This CDR3 is CSARGLPTAFF. The DNA for the CDR3 is TGCAGTGCTAGGGGACTTCCGACCGCTTTCTTT.

The CDR3 DNA sequence: TGTGCCAGCAGCAGAATACGTTCGGGTGTGTCAGATACGCAGTATTTT. It encodes CASSRIRSGVSDTQYF. The V gene is TRBV6-2 or TRBV6-3, the J gene TRBJ2-3; D unclear. The V gene lost 6 bases and the J gene lost 4 bases, with 20 bases spanning the gap. CDR3 length equals 16 residues. Germline CDR1 reads MNHEY; CDR2 reads SVGEGT.

The V call is TRBV24-1, the J call TRBJ2-1, with 7 bases aligning to TRBD1. CDR3 size: 17 residues. Germline CDR1 KGHDR, CDR2 SFDVKD. Germline trimming cut 7 bases from V and 4 bases from J; bases unmatched to any gene: 15. The CDR3 reads CATRSPGTDNQYNEQFF. The CDR3 nucleotides read TGTGCCACCAGATCCCCCGGGACAGACAATCAGTACAATGAGCAGTTCTTC.

This CDR3 is CASSLTSDSVSDTQYF. Here the CDR3 DNA reads TGTGCCAGCAGTTTGACTAGCGACTCTGTCTCAGATACGCAGTATTTT. The J gene is TRBJ2-3, the V gene TRBV6-2 or TRBV6-3, with TRBD2 identical over 8 bases. The CDR3 has 16 residues. The J segment lost 4 bases and the V segment lost 4 bases, leaving 10 bases of the junction unmatched. The V gene's germline CDR1 is MNHEY and CDR2 SVGEGT.

The chain joins TRBV7-9 to TRBJ2-3, with D possibly matching TRBD1 (5 bases). Germline CDR1 and CDR2: SEHNR and FQNEAQ (reference sequence). This CDR3 contains 15 residues. V was trimmed by 5 bases and J by 5 bases, leaving 17 bases between them. The CDR3 DNA is TGTGCCAGCAGCCGCCCCTCACTTAGGGGAGATACGCAGTATTTT. Protein sequence: CASSRPSLRGDTQYF.

This chain links TRBV5-1 with TRBJ2-1; the match to TRBD2 covers 9 bases. V was clipped by 2 bases and J by 7 bases; unmatched bases: 4. This CDR3 spans 14 amino acids. Germline CDR1 reads SGHRS; CDR2 reads YFSETQ. This CDR3 is CASSFPSGVNEQFF. Written as DNA, the CDR3 is TGCGCCAGCAGCTTCCCTAGCGGGGTAAATGAGCAGTTCTTC.

The CDR3 DNA sequence: TGTGCCACCAGCAGAGACGCAGAAGGCTACACCTTC. Protein sequence: CATSRDAEGYTF. The chain is built from TRBV15 and TRBJ1-2, with D unresolved. This CDR3 spans 12 amino acids. V dropped 0 bases and J dropped 8 bases, with 7 bases sitting between them. Germline-derived CDR1 and CDR2 are LNHNV and YYDKDF (reference sequence).

The chain links TRBV30 to TRBJ1-4, with 10 positions matching TRBD1. After removal of 4 bases from V and 5 bases from J, the junction contained 7 bases not matched to a gene. CDR3 size: 15 residues. Germline CDR1 and CDR2: GTSNPN and SVGIG (reference sequence). CDR3 in amino acids: CAWTNKGQGNEKLFF. Here the CDR3 DNA reads TGTGCCTGGACCAATAAGGGACAGGGGAATGAAAAACTGTTTTTT.

The gene calls are TRBV5-4 and TRBJ2-5, with 7 positions matching TRBD1. Germline V gene sequence: CDR1 SGHNT, CDR2 YYREEE (reference sequence). The ends lost 1 base at V and 3 bases at J; junction bases unmatched: 3. The CDR3 runs to 14 residues. The CDR3 sequence is CASSLIGTEETQYF. CDR3 DNA: TGTGCCAGCAGCTTGATAGGGACAGAAGAGACCCAGTACTTC.

The V and J genes are TRBV6-5 and TRBJ2-3; 8 nucleotides agree with TRBD2. V was clipped by 5 bases and J by 6 bases; unmatched bases: 7. Germline CDR1 and CDR2: MNHEY and SVGAGI. The CDR3 spans 14 residues. CDR3 nucleotides: TGTGCCAGCAGTCCTCGGGGGGGTCAGGATACGCAGTATTTT. It encodes CASSPRGGQDTQYF.

This clone came up once. V is TRBV6-2 or TRBV6-3 and J is TRBJ2-7; TRBD2 matches at 8 bases. The germline V gene encodes CDR1 MNHEY and CDR2 SVGEGT. The CDR3 is 15 amino acids. J was trimmed by 2 bases and V by 5 bases; bases with no gene match: 8. The CDR3 DNA sequence: TGTGCCAGCAGTCCACCGGGACTAGGCACCTACGAGCAGTACTTC. As protein: CASSPPGLGTYEQYF.

This clone was detected a few times. This chain connects TRBV24-1 to TRBJ2-1, with 7 bases lining up with TRBD1. CDR1 KGHDR and CDR2 SFDVKD come from the germline V gene. CDR3 length: 13 amino acids. Trimming at V came to 6 bases and at J to 4 bases, leaving 2 bases not matched to a gene. The CDR3 region has the DNA TGTGCCACCAGTTCAGGGGGATACAATGAGCAGTTCTTC. It yields the protein CATSSGGYNEQFF.

This sequence joins TRBV5-1 and TRBJ1-6; D remains unclear. This CDR3 is built from 14 residues. The V end was cut by 2 bases, the J end by 9 bases, with 12 bases between. Germline V CDR1 and CDR2: SGHRS, YFSETQ. The CDR3 spells CASSFTGLGSPLHF. CDR3 DNA: TGCGCCAGCAGCTTTACGGGATTAGGTTCACCCCTCCACTTT.

The V and J genes are TRBV6-4 and TRBJ1-1; unclear D gene. The CDR3 length is 13 residues. V was shortened by 0 bases and J by 6 bases, with 8 bases between the two germline ends. Germline CDR1 reads MRHNA; CDR2 reads SNTAGT. CDR3 protein: CASSDSGSAEAFF. CDR3 nucleotide sequence: TGTGCCAGCAGTGACTCGGGTAGCGCTGAAGCTTTCTTT.

The V and J genes are TRBV10-3 and TRBJ1-3; 7 bases align to TRBD1. Germline V lookup: CDR1 ENHRY, CDR2 SYGVKD. This CDR3 is built from 15 residues. V lost 7 bases and J lost 4; bases outside the gene matches: 10. The CDR3 spells CAIKGQPGPGNTIYF. The CDR3 coding sequence is TGTGCCATCAAGGGACAGCCGGGTCCGGGAAACACCATATATTTT.

This sequence joins TRBV5-6 and TRBJ2-3; D may be TRBD2 (5 bases). This CDR3 has 15 amino acids. V was trimmed by 10 bases and J by 4 bases, leaving 22 bases between them. The germline V gene encodes CDR1 SGHDT and CDR2 YYEEEE. CDR3 coding DNA: TGTGCCGGGCATCAACTAGGAATGGCGCCAGATACGCAGTATTTT. Translation: CAGHQLGMAPDTQYF.

This sequence joins TRBV28 and TRBJ1-2, with no clear D. CDR1 and CDR2 from the germline V gene are MDHEN and SYDVKM. The CDR3 spans 12 residues. Trimming removed 11 bases at V and 14 bases at J, with 24 bases between. The CDR3 sequence: CAALEAGSPLTF. The CDR3 region has the DNA TGTGCCGCTTTGGAGGCGGGATCCCCATTGACCTTC.

V usage is TRBV10-1 and J usage is TRBJ2-1; 8 bases align to TRBD2. This CDR3 has 14 amino acids. With 6 bases clipped from V and 2 bases from J, the junction kept 3 bases outside the gene matches. Germline V gene lookup returns CDR1 WNHNN and CDR2 SYGVQD (reference sequence). CDR3: CASSSAGAYNEQFF. In DNA, the CDR3 is TGCGCCAGCAGCTCAGCGGGAGCCTACAATGAGCAGTTCTTC.

The V and J genes are TRBV3-1 (or the pseudogene TRBV3-2) and TRBJ1-2; maybe TRBD1 (6 bases). This CDR3 region has 17 residues. Germline V lookup: CDR1 LGHDT, CDR2 YNNKEL (reference sequence). Trimming shortened V by 0 bases and J by 8 bases, and 22 bases separated the two germline ends. CDR3 sequence reads: CASSQDVMWRIRGGYTF. The CDR3 DNA is TGTGCCAGCAGCCAAGATGTTATGTGGAGGATCAGGGGAGGCTACACCTTC.

This chain joins TRBV27 and TRBJ1-6; 8 bases are shared with TRBD1. The CDR3 sequence is 15 residues long. Germline V gives CDR1 MNHEY, CDR2 SMNVEV (reference sequence). V lost 0 bases to trimming and J lost 10 bases; unmatched junction nucleotides: 5. CDR3 DNA sequence: TGTGCCAGCAGTTTATCCCATGGGACAGGCTCACCCCTCCACTTT. Translating it yields CASSLSHGTGSPLHF.